This TCR beta chain was recorded in a study of blood T cell repertoires in COVID-19. Across the study: T cells, B-cell-depleted T cells, or PBMCs provided the cDNA or gDNA that served as material.

A few counts support this clone. The germline V and J ends were trimmed by 5 bases and 6 bases, with 13 bases remaining between them. There are 13 residues in the CDR3. Germline V lookup: CDR1 MNHEY, CDR2 SMNVEV (reference sequence). Sequencing used immunoSEQ multiplex PCR; TCRdb keeps in-frame clones, though not all of them. Of over 70,000 clones in the sample, about 87% are singletons; the top ten hold about 1.2%. This TCR was sampled from a human donor in a cohort sampled during active COVID-19. The material sequenced was peripheral blood. The chain is built from TRBV27 and TRBJ1-2; tentative D call: TRBD1 (6 bases). The CDR3 coding sequence is TGTGCCAGCAGTCCACAGGGTTTAGATGGCTACACCTTC. It yields the protein CASSPQGLDGYTF.